The 25 T cell receptor beta chains in this list originate from one sample, sequenced in a study of blood T cells in healthy people across ages. It was with a sample-barcoded 5' primer and a J-beta primer mix that a second PCR of roughly 7 to 11 cycles was run. TCRdb called the 5' RACE reads again in MiXCR, with one record for every CDR3 protein. The table records 550,000 to 750,000 distinct CDR3 sequences, around a fifth of them present only once. The sequenced material came from blood. These receptor sequences come from a man aged 70-80 years in good health.

The chain has TRBV11-2 and TRBJ2-5; 7 bases agree with TRBD1. The last part of the DNA fits TRBJ2-1 better; the J call may be wrong. Germline-derived CDR1 and CDR2 are SGHAT and FQNNGV. CDR3 length: 15 amino acids. The CDR3 is CASSRYRGEYNEQFF. The DNA of the CDR3 is TGTGCCAGCAGCCGTTACAGGGGCGAATACAATGAGCAGTTCTTC.

This clonotype was recorded at least ten times. The V call is TRBV28, the J call TRBJ2-1; the match to TRBD1 covers 12 bases. CDR1 and CDR2 (germline): MDHEN, SYDVKM. The CDR3 has 17 amino acids. V lost 0 bases and J lost 9; bases outside the gene matches: 9. Written as DNA, the CDR3 is TGTGCCAGCAGTTTATGGGGGACAGGGGGCGCGGGTACTGAGCAGTTCTTC. Its translation is CASSLWGTGGAGTEQFF.

This clonotype appeared a few times. V gene TRBV25-1 combines with J gene TRBJ2-5, with TRBD1 matching 8 bases. The J segment lost 4 bases and the V segment lost 3 bases, leaving 4 bases of the junction unmatched. This CDR3 is 14 amino acids long. CDR1 MGHDK and CDR2 SYGVNS come from the germline V gene. This CDR3 is CASSDSRGLETQYF. The CDR3 bases are TGTGCCAGCAGTGATTCCAGGGGGCTAGAGACCCAGTACTTC.

This clonotype was found a few times. The chain is built from TRBV28 and TRBJ1-2; D unresolved. The CDR3 sequence is 15 residues long. Looked up from germline, CDR1 is MDHEN and CDR2 is SYDVKM. Trimming took off 8 bases at V and 5 bases at J, with 21 bases between the two ends. CDR3 region: CASVKRPAREYGYTF. The DNA for the CDR3 is TGTGCCAGCGTTAAACGTCCCGCCCGAGAATATGGCTACACCTTC.

This chain joins TRBV5-5 and TRBJ2-6; the D gene is possibly TRBD1 (5 bases). CDR1 is SGHKS, CDR2 YYEKEE, per germline (reference sequence). Trimming shortened V by 0 bases and J by 11 bases, and 12 bases separated the two germline ends. The CDR3 loop spans 14 amino acids. CDR3 nucleotide sequence: TGTGCCAGCAGCTTGGTCTCGACAGCCGACGTCCTGACTTTC. Its protein is CASSLVSTADVLTF.

This clonotype occurred a few times. J is TRBJ1-2 and V is TRBV20-1, with TRBD1 identical over 9 bases. This CDR3 is 13 amino acids long. The V gene end was trimmed by 6 bases and the J gene end by 6 bases; junction bases not matched to a gene: 8. The germline CDR1 and CDR2 sequences are DFQATT and SNEGSKA (reference sequence). The CDR3 protein is CSATGQGEHGYTF. The DNA of the CDR3 is TGCAGTGCCACGGGACAGGGCGAACATGGCTACACCTTC.

The rearrangement joins TRBV9 to TRBJ2-1, with D tentatively TRBD1 or TRBD2 (6 bases each). V gave up 0 bases and J gave up 0 bases, with 13 bases separating them. The CDR3 covers 17 residues. Germline CDR1 is SGDLS and CDR2 is YYNGEE. CDR3 region: CASSVVWGASSYNEQFF. In DNA, the CDR3 is TGTGCCAGCAGCGTAGTGTGGGGGGCGAGCTCCTACAATGAGCAGTTCTTC.

J is TRBJ2-3 and V is TRBV2, with unresolved D. The V gene lost 5 bases and the J gene lost 0 bases, with 12 bases spanning the gap. Germline assignment: CDR1 SNHLY and CDR2 FYNNEI. CDR3 length: 15 amino acids. CDR3 in DNA: TGTGCCAGCAGTCGGCTCGGCCCTAGCACAGATACGCAGTATTTT. Its translation: CASSRLGPSTDTQYF.

This chain uses TRBV27 with TRBJ1-1, with D maybe TRBD1 (5 bases). Germline V lookup: CDR1 MNHEY, CDR2 SMNVEV (reference sequence). The V gene lost 5 bases and the J gene lost 3 bases, with 13 bases spanning the gap. The CDR3 is made up of 14 amino acids. The chain's CDR3 is CASSPLLGDTEAFF. For the CDR3, the DNA is TGTGCCAGCAGTCCGCTTCTAGGGGACACTGAAGCTTTCTTT.

This clonotype was counted a few times. This chain links TRBV2 with TRBJ1-1; D is undetermined. The germline V gene encodes CDR1 SNHLY and CDR2 FYNNEI. The V and J ends lost 6 bases and 5 bases respectively, with 16 bases between them. The CDR3 runs to 14 residues. The CDR3 sequence: CASSLGEAGTEAFF. As DNA, the CDR3 is TGTGCCAGCAGCCTCGGGGAGGCTGGGACTGAAGCTTTCTTT. Full variable domain (missing parts from reference TRBV2 and TRBJ1-1): EPEVTQTPSHQVTQMGQEVILRCVPISNHLYFYWYRQILGQKVEFLVSFYNNEISEKSEIFDDQFSVERPDGSNFTLKIRSTKLEDSAMYFCASSLGEAGTEAFFGQGTRLTVV.

This chain joins TRBV5-1 and TRBJ2-3; D may be TRBD1 or TRBD2 (5 bases each). V was trimmed by 7 bases and J by 6 bases, leaving 21 bases between them. Per the germline V gene, CDR1 is SGHRS and CDR2 is YFSETQ. The CDR3 sequence is 15 residues long. CDR3 coding DNA: TGCGCCAGCGGAAAAGGGACGTCAGACTTGGATACGCAGTATTTT. Translating gives CASGKGTSDLDTQYF.

This clonotype was detected a few times. CDR3 protein: CASSALAGTDTQYF. CDR3 nucleotide sequence: TGTGCCAGCTCAGCCCTGGCCGGCACAGATACGCAGTATTTT. The V call is TRBV18, the J call TRBJ2-3; D is ambiguous. The CDR3 is 14 residues long. The ends were cut back, 5 bases at V and 1 base at J, with 10 bases in the middle. CDR1 is KGHSH and CDR2 is LQKENI in the germline V gene.

In this sample, this clonotype turned up many times. The chain couples TRBV5-1 to TRBJ1-3; a possible D gene is TRBD1 (5 bases). Germline assignment: CDR1 SGHRS and CDR2 YFSETQ. Deletions cut 5 bases from V and 4 bases from J, with 19 bases between. This CDR3 contains 16 residues. Written as DNA, the CDR3 is TGCGCCAGCAGAGGATCGGCAGGGCGGGCAGGAAACACCATATATTTT. Its protein product is CASRGSAGRAGNTIYF.

The chain joins TRBV20-1 to TRBJ1-2, with D hard to call. Between the trimmed V and J ends, which lost 0 bases and 4 bases, there was a span of 12 bases. The germline gives CDR1 DFQATT, CDR2 SNEGSKA (reference sequence). This CDR3 is built from 14 residues. For the CDR3, the DNA is TGCAGTGCTAGAGATCCCGCAGGCTCCTATGGCTACACCTTC. It yields the protein CSARDPAGSYGYTF.

As concerns this clonotype: A much larger clone lies a single base off, so this may be a read error. CDR3 amino acids: CIASKSTEAFF. The CDR3 DNA is TGCATTGCTAGTAAATCCACTGAAGCTTTCTTT. The chain carries TRBV20-1 and TRBJ1-1; D gene unclear. The CDR3 has 11 residues. CDR1 is DFQATT, CDR2 SNEGSKA, per germline (reference sequence).

In the case of this clonotype: The conserved phenylalanine or tryptophan normally closing the CDR3 is absent here, so this likely arose from a read error. In DNA form, the CDR3 reads TGTGCCAGCAGGAGGACTAGCTATACCGGGGAGCTGTTTCTT. Translated, it gives CASRRTSYTGELFL. The chain is built from TRBV6-6 and TRBJ2-2; TRBD2 aligns across 8 bases. Germline CDR1 is MNHNY and CDR2 is SVGAGI (reference sequence). The CDR3 covers 14 residues. Losses at the gene ends were 6 bases for V and 5 bases for J; bases not matched to a gene: 5.

The V and J genes are TRBV20-1 and TRBJ2-7; 8 bases line up with TRBD2. V lost 6 bases to trimming and J lost 1 base; unmatched junction nucleotides: 11. Germline loops: CDR1 DFQATT, CDR2 SNEGSKA (reference sequence). The CDR3 loop spans 15 amino acids. As DNA, the CDR3 is TGCAGTGCACGCCCAAGCGGGAGCGTGTCCTACGAGCAGTACTTC. Translating gives CSARPSGSVSYEQYF.

V is TRBV7-8 and J is TRBJ2-1; D not resolved. Germline V gene sequence: CDR1 SGHVS, CDR2 FQNEAQ. The CDR3 consists of 16 residues. Trimming cost V 0 bases and J 0 bases, with 9 bases left between them. For the CDR3, the DNA is TGTGCCAGCAGCTTAGCTCAGCCGAGCTCCTACAATGAGCAGTTCTTC. This gives the protein CASSLAQPSSYNEQFF.

The rearrangement uses TRBV2 and TRBJ1-1; TRBD1 aligns across 7 bases. V dropped 3 bases and J dropped 7; count of bases not matched to a gene: 11. The V gene's germline CDR1 is SNHLY and CDR2 FYNNEI. There are 15 residues in the CDR3. The CDR3 DNA reads TGTGCCAGCAGTGAGGGTCTTGGGACAGAGAGTGAAGCTTTCTTT. Its protein product is CASSEGLGTESEAFF. Using reference TRBV2 and TRBJ1-1 for the parts outside the CDR3, the full variable domain is EPEVTQTPSHQVTQMGQEVILRCVPISNHLYFYWYRQILGQKVEFLVSFYNNEISEKSEIFDDQFSVERPDGSNFTLKIRSTKLEDSAMYFCASSEGLGTESEAFFGQGTRLTVV.

This clonotype has a count of ten or more. This rearrangement joins TRBV12-3 or TRBV12-4 to TRBJ2-1; TRBD2 matches 13 bases. Trimming cost V 6 bases and J 5 bases; bases outside gene matches: 4. The CDR3 is 15 amino acids. The CDR3 reads CASRRGLAGNNEQFF. The CDR3 DNA sequence: TGTGCCAGCAGGAGGGGACTAGCGGGGAACAATGAGCAGTTCTTC.

This clonotype came up a few times. The chain has TRBV6-6 and TRBJ2-5, with 7 bases identical to TRBD1. J gave up 1 base and V 3 bases, and 5 bases lay outside the gene matches. Germline values: CDR1 MNHNY, CDR2 SVGAGI (reference sequence). The CDR3 consists of 15 residues. In nucleotides, the CDR3 is TGTGCCAGCAGTTATGGGACAGCCCTCCAAGAGACCCAGTACTTC. It is translated as CASSYGTALQETQYF.

This sequence joins TRBV11-2 and TRBJ2-5; 9 bases align to TRBD2. The germline V gene has CDR1 SGHAT and CDR2 FQNNGV. The V gene end was trimmed by 0 bases and the J gene end by 3 bases; junction bases not matched to a gene: 2. The CDR3 runs 15 residues. The CDR3 bases are TGTGCCAGCAGCTTAGATGGGACTAGCAAAGAGACCCAGTACTTC. Translating gives CASSLDGTSKETQYF.

The chain is built from TRBV15 and TRBJ2-1; TRBD1 agrees at 8 bases. This CDR3 spans 16 amino acids. CDR1 and CDR2 (germline): LNHNV, YYDKDF (reference sequence). The V and J ends lost 3 bases and 8 bases, in that order; junction bases with no gene match: 12. The chain's CDR3 is CATSRGQVRDIDEQFF. CDR3 nucleotides: TGTGCCACCAGCAGGGGACAGGTCCGGGATATCGATGAGCAGTTCTTC.

The genes are TRBV7-9 and TRBJ2-4; no firm D call. The CDR3 runs to 14 residues. With 5 bases removed from V and 5 bases from J, the gap between germline ends came to 13 bases. Per germline, CDR1 SEHNR and CDR2 FQNEAQ (reference sequence). The chain's CDR3 is CASSTHGPQNIQYF. In DNA form, the CDR3 reads TGTGCCAGCAGCACTCACGGGCCCCAAAACATTCAGTACTTC. The variable domain in full, with the rest retrieved from reference TRBV7-9 and TRBJ2-4, is DTGVSQNPRHKITKRGQNVTFRCDPISEHNRLYWYRQTLGQGPEFLTYFQNEAQLEKSRLLSDRFSAERPKGSFSTLEIQRTEQGDSAMYLCASSTHGPQNIQYFGAGTRLSVL.

This clonotype was seen many times. This sequence joins TRBV10-3 and TRBJ2-2; 10 nucleotides agree with TRBD2. CDR1 ENHRY and CDR2 SYGVKD come from the germline V gene. The J segment lost 11 bases and the V segment lost 0 bases, leaving 9 bases of the junction unmatched. This CDR3 is 16 amino acids long. Here the CDR3 DNA reads TGTGCCATCAGTGAGTCGACCGCTAGCGGGAGAGGAGAGCTGTTTTTT. It yields the protein CAISESTASGRGELFF.